This TCR beta chain was captured in a study of blood T cell repertoires in COVID-19. The repertoire was sequenced with immunoSEQ multiplex PCR; TCRdb's copy has only in-frame clones and lacks some. The sample has 180,000 or so clones; roughly four fifths are singletons. This clone was picked up a small number of times. What was sequenced was peripheral blood. This sequence was found in a human donor with acute or convalescent COVID-19. The donor label of this sample is uncertain.

CDR3 sequence: CASSTGGRRSNQPQHF. DNA of the CDR3: TGTGCCAGCAGCACAGGGGGCCGTCGGAGCAATCAGCCCCAGCATTTT. The J gene is TRBJ1-5, the V gene TRBV7-2; TRBD1 matches 9 bases. CDR1 is SGHTA and CDR2 is FQGNSA in the germline V gene. This CDR3 has 16 amino acids. The junction had 6 bases not matched to a gene; V was cut back by 5 bases and J by 1 base. The entire variable domain, with the rest obtained from reference TRBV7-2 and TRBJ1-5, is as follows: GAGVSQSPSNKVTEKGKDVELRCDPISGHTALYWYRQSLGQGLEFLIYFQGNSAPDKSGLPSDRFSAERTGGSVSTLTIQRTQQEDSAVYLCASSTGGRRSNQPQHFGDGTRLSIL.